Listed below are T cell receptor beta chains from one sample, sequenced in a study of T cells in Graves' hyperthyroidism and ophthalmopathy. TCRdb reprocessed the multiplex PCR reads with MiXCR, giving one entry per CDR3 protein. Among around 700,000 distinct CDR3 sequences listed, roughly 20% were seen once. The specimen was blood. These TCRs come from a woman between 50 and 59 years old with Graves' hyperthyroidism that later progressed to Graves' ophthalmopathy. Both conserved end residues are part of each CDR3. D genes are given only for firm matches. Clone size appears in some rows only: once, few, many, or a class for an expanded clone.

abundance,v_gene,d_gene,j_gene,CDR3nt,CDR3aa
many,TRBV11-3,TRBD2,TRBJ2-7,TGTGCCAGCAGCGCAGCGGGGAACCCCTACGAGCAGTACTTC,CASSAAGNPYEQYF
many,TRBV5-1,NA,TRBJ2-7,TGCGCCAGCACCCGGGACGGTGCCTACGAGCAGTACTTC,CASTRDGAYEQYF
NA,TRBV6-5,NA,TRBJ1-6,TGTGCCAGCAGTTATACAACCCAGGGGTATTCACCCCTCCACTTT,CASSYTTQGYSPLHF
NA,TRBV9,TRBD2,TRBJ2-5,TGTGCCAGCAGCCCGGGACTAGCGGGGGCCTCACAAGAGACCCAGTACTTC,CASSPGLAGASQETQYF
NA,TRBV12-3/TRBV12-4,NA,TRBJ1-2,TGTGCCAGCAGTTTTAATCCAGGGACTAACTATGGCTACACCTTC,CASSFNPGTNYGYTF
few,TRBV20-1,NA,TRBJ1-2,TGCAGTGCGGAGACCCCGGGGGCGCCTGGCTACACCTTC,CSAETPGAPGYTF
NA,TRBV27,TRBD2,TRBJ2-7,TGTGCCAGCAGTTTAAAAACCGGCTGGGGGGGAGAGCAGTACTTC,CASSLKTGWGGEQYF
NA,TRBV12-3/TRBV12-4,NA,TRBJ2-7,TGTGCCAGCAGTGGCCACAGCTACGAGCAGTACTTC,CASSGHSYEQYF
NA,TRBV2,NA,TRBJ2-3,TGTGCCAGCAGATTTGGGTCAAGCGCAGATACGCAGTATTTT,CASRFGSSADTQYF
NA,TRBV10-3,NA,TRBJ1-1,TGTGCCATAAGGACAGACTTGAACACTGAAGCTTTCTTT,CAIRTDLNTEAFF
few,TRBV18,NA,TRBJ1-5,TGTGCCAGCTCACGTCTACTCATACAGGGTTATAGCAATCAGCCCCAGCATTTT,CASSRLLIQGYSNQPQHF
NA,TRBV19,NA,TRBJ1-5,TGTGCCAGTAGTCCGGGTCCACCTAATCAGCCCCAGCATTTT,CASSPGPPNQPQHF
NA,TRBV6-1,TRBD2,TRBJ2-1,TGTGCCAGCAGTTTCTCCAGACTAGCGAACTACAATGAGCAGTTCTTC,CASSFSRLANYNEQFF
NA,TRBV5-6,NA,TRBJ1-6,TGTGCCAGCAGCTTGGATACCCGAACGACAGCAGGTTGGTCACCCCTCCACTTT,CASSLDTRTTAGWSPLHF
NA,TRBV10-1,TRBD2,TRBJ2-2,TGCGCCAGCAGTGGGGGGGGACTGAACACCGGGGAGCTGTTTTTT,CASSGGGLNTGELFF
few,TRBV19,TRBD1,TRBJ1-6,TGTGCCAGCACGGGACAGCTTTCCTATAATTCACCCCTCCACTTT,CASTGQLSYNSPLHF
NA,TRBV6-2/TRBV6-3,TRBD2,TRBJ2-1,TGTGCCAGCAGTTACTCCCCATCGGCGGGAGGGTTGAATGAGCAGTTCTTC,CASSYSPSAGGLNEQFF
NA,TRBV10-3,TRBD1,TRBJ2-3,TGTGCCATCAGAGGGACAGGGGCCCCGTATACAGATACGCAGTATTTT,CAIRGTGAPYTDTQYF
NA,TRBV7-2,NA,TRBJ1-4,TGTGCCAGCAGCTTAGAGCGGGGGGGGCTTTCCAATGAAAAACTGTTTTTT,CASSLERGGLSNEKLFF
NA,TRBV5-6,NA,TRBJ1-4,TGTGCCAGCAGCTTAAGCCCCAGGGGCCGGGGTGAAAAACTGTTTTTT,CASSLSPRGRGEKLFF
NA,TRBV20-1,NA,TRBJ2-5,TGCAGTGCTAGGGGTCTGGGTATTTGGGAGACCCAGTACTTC,CSARGLGIWETQYF
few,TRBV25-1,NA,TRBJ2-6,TGTGCCAGCAGTGAGACAACAGGGACTGGGGCCAACGTCCTGACTTTC,CASSETTGTGANVLTF
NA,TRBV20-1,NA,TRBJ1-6,TGCAGTGCTAGCTTGACCCAGGGCACCCTCCACTTT,CSASLTQGTLHF
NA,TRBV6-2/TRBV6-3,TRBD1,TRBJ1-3,TGTGCCAGCAGACCCCAGGGGGCATACGGAAACACCATATATTTT,CASRPQGAYGNTIYF
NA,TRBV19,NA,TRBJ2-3,TGTGCCAGTAGTACCGAGGGCTTCGGCACAGATACGCAGTATTTT,CASSTEGFGTDTQYF
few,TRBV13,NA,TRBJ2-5,TGTGCCAGCAGCTTAAGAGTCGGGGAGGAGACCCAGTACTTC,CASSLRVGEETQYF
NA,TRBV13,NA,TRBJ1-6,TGTGCCAGCAGCCCCCCGGGTAGTAATTCACCCCTCCACTTT,CASSPPGSNSPLHF
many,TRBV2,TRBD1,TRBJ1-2,TGTGCCAGCAGTGAAGAACGACAGGGTTTTCGCTACACCTTC,CASSEERQGFRYTF
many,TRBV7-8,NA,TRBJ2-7,TGTGCCAGCAGCTTAGCGCTAGGGGTTTCCTCCTACGAGCAGTACTTC,CASSLALGVSSYEQYF
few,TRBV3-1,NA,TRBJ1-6,TGTGCCAGCAGCGAGGTTGAATTGGGGAGTTCACCCCTCCACTTT,CASSEVELGSSPLHF
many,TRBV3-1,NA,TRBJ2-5,TGTGCCAGCAGCTATGAGACCCAGTACTTC,CASSYETQYF
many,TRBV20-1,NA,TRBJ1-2,TGCAGTGCTAGACCTGGCCGCCCAGGGAACTATGGCTACACCTTC,CSARPGRPGNYGYTF
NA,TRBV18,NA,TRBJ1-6,TGTGCCAGCTCGCCTAGACAGAGCTCCTATAATTCACCCCTCCACTTT,CASSPRQSSYNSPLHF
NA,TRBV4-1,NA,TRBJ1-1,TGCGCCAGCAGCCTGCAACAGGATCACACTGAAGCTTTCTTT,CASSLQQDHTEAFF
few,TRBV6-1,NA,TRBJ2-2,TGTGCCAGCAGTTATAGAGCCTTCACCGGGGAGCTGTTTTTT,CASSYRAFTGELFF
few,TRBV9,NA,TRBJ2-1,TGTGCCAGCAGCTGGGACAGCGGGGGTTACAATGAGCAGTTCTTC,CASSWDSGGYNEQFF
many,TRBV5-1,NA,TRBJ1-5,TGCGCCAGCAGCAAAAGACTCAACGGGCAGCCCCAGCATTTT,CASSKRLNGQPQHF
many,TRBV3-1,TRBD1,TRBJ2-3,TGTGCCAGCAGCCCGCGGACAGGTCAGAGCACAGATACGCAGTATTTT,CASSPRTGQSTDTQYF
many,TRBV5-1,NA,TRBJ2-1,TGCGCCAGCAGCCCGTACCTCAGCTCCTACAATGAGCAGTTCTTC,CASSPYLSSYNEQFF
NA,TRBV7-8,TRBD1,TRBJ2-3,TGTGCCAGCAGCTGGACCCTAGGACAGGGGAGCACAGATACGCAGTATTTT,CASSWTLGQGSTDTQYF
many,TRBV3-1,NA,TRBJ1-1,TGTGCCAGCAGCCTCCAGAGTCGAGGGACTGAAGCTTTCTTT,CASSLQSRGTEAFF